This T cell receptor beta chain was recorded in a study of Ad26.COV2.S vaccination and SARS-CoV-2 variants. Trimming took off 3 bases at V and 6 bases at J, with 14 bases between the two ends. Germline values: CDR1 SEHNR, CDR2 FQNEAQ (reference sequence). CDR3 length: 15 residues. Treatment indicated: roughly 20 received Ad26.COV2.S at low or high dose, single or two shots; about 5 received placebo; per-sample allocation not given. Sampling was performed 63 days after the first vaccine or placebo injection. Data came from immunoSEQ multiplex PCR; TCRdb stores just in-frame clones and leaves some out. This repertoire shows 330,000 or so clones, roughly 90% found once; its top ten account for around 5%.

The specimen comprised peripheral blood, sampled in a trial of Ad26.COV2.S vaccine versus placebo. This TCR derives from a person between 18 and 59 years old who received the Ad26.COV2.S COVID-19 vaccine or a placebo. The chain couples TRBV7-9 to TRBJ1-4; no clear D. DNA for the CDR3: TGTGCCAGCAGCTTTCGAGTCACGAGCGATGAAAAACTGTTTTTT. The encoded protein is CASSFRVTSDEKLFF.